The clone carrying this TCR beta chain was seen only a few times. Trimming left V 3 bases short and J 2 bases short, with 13 bases between. CDR1 and CDR2 from the germline V gene are DFQATT and SNEGSKA (reference sequence). The CDR3 runs 14 residues. TCRdb used MiXCR to reprocess the RT-PCR reads, holding one entry per CDR3 protein. The sample gives about 700,000 distinct CDR3 sequences, approximately 15% of which show up once; 3.6% is in the top ten. The rearrangement joins TRBV20-1 to TRBJ1-2; D unclear. The clonotype was recovered from a female donor in good health, serving as a healthy control. The sample was memory CD4+ T cells from blood. The chain's CDR3 is CSASENSPNYGYTF. CDR3 DNA: TGCAGTGCTAGTGAGAACTCACCGAACTATGGCTACACCTTC.